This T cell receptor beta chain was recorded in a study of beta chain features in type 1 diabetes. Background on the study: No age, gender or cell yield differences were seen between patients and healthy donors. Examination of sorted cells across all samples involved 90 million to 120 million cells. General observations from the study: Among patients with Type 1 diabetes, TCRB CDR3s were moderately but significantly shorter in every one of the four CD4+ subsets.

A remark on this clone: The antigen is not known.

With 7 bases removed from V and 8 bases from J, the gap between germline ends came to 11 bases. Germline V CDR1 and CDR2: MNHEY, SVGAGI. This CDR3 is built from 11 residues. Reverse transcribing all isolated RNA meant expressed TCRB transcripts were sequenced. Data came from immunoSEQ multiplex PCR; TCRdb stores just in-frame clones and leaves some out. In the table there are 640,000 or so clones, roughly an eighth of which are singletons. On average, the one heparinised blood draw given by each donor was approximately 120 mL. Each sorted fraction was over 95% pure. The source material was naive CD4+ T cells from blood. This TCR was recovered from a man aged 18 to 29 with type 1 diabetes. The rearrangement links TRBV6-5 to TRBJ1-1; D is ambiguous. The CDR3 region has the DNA TGTGCCAGCACGCGGGGAAAGGAAGCTTTCTTT. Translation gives CASTRGKEAFF.